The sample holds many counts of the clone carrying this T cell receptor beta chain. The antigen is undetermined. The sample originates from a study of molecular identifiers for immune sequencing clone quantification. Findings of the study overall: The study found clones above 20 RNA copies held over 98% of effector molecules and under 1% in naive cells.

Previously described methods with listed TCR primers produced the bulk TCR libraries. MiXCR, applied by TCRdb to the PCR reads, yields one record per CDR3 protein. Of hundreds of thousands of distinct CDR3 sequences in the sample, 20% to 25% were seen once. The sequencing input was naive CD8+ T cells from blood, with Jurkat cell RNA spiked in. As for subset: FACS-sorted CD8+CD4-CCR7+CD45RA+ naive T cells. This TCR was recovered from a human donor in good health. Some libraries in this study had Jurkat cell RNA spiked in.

CDR3 sequence reads: CASSFGSDTYEQYF. The CDR3 nucleotides are TGCGCCAGCAGCTTTGGTAGCGACACCTACGAGCAGTACTTC. This chain joins TRBV5-1 and TRBJ2-7, with TRBD2 as a possible D gene (5 bases). Germline-derived CDR1 and CDR2 are SGHRS and YFSETQ. The CDR3 sequence is 14 residues long. The V end was cut by 2 bases, the J end by 2 bases, with 11 bases between.